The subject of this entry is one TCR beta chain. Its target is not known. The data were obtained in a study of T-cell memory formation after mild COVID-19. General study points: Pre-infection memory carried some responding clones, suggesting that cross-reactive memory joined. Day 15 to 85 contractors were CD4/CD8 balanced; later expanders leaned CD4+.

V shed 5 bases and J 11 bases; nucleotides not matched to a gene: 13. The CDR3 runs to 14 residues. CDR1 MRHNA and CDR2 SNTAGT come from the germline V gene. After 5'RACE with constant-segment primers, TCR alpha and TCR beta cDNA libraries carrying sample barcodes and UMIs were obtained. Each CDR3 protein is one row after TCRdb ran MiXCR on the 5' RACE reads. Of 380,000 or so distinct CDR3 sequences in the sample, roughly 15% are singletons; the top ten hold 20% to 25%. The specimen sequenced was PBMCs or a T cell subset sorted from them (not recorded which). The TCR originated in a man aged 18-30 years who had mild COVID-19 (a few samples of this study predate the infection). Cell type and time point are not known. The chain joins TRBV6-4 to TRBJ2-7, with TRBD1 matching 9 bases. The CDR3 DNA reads TGTGCCAGCAGTCTCTCGGGACAGGGAGACGATAAGTACGTC. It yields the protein CASSLSGQGDDKYV.